This entry concerns a single TCR beta chain. The CDR3 has 17 residues. V gave up 5 bases and J gave up 1 base; unmatched junction bases: 7. CDR1 is KGHDR and CDR2 is SFDVKD in the germline V gene. This specimen belongs to a study of blood T cell repertoires in COVID-19. Study in general: The analysed material was cDNA or gDNA that came from T cells, B-cell-depleted T cells, or PBMCs.

TCRdb keeps only in-frame clones here, not all; method: immunoSEQ multiplex PCR. The table shows 250,000 or so clones, with roughly 86% occurring only once. The sequence was collected from a man in his forties or fifties with active or convalescent COVID-19. The V call is TRBV24-1, the J call TRBJ2-7, with 13 bases identical to TRBD2. Sequencing input: peripheral blood. The CDR3 nucleotides are TGTGCCACCAGTGCACTAGCGGGAGGGCCGAGTTCCTACGAGCAGTACTTC. Translated, it gives CATSALAGGPSSYEQYF.